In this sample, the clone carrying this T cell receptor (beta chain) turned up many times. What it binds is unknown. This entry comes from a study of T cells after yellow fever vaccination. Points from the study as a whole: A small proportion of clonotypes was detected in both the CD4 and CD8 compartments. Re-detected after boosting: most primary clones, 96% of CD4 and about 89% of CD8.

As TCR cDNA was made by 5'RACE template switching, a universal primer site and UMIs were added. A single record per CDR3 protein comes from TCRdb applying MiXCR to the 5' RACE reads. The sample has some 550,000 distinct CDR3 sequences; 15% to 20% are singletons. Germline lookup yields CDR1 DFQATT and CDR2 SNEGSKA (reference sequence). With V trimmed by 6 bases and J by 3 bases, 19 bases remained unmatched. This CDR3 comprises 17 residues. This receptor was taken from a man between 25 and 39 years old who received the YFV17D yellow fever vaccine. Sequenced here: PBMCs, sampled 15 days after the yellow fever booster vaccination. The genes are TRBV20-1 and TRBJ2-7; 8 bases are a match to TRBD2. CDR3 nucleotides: TGCAGTGCCGCACCCCAGAGGGGAGCGGGAGTTATCTACGAGCAGTACTTC. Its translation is CSAAPQRGAGVIYEQYF.